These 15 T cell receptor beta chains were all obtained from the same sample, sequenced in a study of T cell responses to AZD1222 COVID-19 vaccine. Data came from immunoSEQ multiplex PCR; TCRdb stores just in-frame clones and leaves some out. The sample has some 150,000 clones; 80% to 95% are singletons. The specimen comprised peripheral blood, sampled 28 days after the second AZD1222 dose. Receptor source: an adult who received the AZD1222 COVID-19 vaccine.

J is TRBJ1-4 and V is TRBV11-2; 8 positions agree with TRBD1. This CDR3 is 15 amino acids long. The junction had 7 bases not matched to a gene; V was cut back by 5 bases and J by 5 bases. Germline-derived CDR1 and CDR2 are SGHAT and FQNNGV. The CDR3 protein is CASSRPDRENEKLFF. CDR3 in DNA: TGTGCCAGCAGCCGGCCGGACAGGGAAAATGAAAAACTGTTTTTT. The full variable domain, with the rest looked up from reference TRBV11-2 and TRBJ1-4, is EAGVAQSPRYKIIEKRQSVAFWCNPISGHATLYWYQQILGQGPKLLIQFQNNGVVDDSQLPKDRFSAERLKGVDSTLKIQPAKLEDSAVYLCASSRPDRENEKLFFGSGTQLSVL.

The CDR3 is CASSQEGTPTSGANVLTF. As DNA, the CDR3 is TGCGCCAGCAGCCAAGAGGGGACACCTACCTCTGGGGCCAACGTCCTGACTTTC. The chain joins TRBV4-1 to TRBJ2-6, with D tentatively TRBD1 (6 bases). Trimming stripped 0 bases from V and 0 bases from J, with 12 bases between. The CDR3 loop spans 18 amino acids. The germline V gene encodes CDR1 MGHRA and CDR2 YSYEKL.

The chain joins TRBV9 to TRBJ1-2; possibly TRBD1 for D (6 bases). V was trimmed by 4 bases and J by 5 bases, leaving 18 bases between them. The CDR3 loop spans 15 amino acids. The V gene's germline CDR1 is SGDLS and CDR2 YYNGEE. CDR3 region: CASSSFFGGKYGYTF. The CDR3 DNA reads TGTGCCAGCAGCTCCTTTTTTGGGGGCAAATATGGCTACACCTTC.

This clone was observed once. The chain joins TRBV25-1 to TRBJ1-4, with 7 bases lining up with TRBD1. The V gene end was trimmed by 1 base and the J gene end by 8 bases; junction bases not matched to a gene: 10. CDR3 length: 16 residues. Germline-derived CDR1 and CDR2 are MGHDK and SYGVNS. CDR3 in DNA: TGTGCCAGCAGTGAATCCTGGGACAGAGAAAGGGAAAAACTGTTTTTT. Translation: CASSESWDREREKLFF.

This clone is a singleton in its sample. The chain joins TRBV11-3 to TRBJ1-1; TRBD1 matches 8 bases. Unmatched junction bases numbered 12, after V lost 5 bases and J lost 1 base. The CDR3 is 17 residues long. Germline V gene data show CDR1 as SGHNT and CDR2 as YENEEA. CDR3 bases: TGTGCCAGCAGCCTGGGAGGGACAGGTGGTGGGAACACTGAAGCTTTCTTT. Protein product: CASSLGGTGGGNTEAFF.

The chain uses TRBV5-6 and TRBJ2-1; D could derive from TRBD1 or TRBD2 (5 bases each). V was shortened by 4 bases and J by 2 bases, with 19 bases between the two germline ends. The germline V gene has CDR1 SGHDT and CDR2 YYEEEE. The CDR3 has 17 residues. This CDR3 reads CASSQNLGVVPYNEQFF. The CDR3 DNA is TGTGCCAGCAGCCAAAATCTGGGGGTAGTCCCCTACAATGAGCAGTTCTTC.

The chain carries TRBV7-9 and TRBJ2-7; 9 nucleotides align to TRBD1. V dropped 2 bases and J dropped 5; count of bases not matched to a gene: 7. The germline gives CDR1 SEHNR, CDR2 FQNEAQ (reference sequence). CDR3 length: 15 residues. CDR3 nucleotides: TGTGCCAGCAGCTTATTCGCGGGACAGGGAGACGAGCAGTACTTC. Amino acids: CASSLFAGQGDEQYF.

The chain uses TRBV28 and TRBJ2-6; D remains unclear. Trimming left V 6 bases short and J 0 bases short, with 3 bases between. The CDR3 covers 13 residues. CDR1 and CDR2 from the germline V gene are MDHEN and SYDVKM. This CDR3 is CASSRSGANVLTF. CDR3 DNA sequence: TGTGCCAGCAGCCGCTCTGGGGCCAACGTCCTGACTTTC.

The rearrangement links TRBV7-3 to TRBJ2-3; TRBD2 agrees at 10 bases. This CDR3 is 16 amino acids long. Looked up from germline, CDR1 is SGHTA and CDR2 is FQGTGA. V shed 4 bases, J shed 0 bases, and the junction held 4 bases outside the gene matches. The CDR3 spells CASSSGTSDSTDTQYF. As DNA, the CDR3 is TGTGCCAGCAGCTCAGGGACTAGCGATAGCACAGATACGCAGTATTTT.

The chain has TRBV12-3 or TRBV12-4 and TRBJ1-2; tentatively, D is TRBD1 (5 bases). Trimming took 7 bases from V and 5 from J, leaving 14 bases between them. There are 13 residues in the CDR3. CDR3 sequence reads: CASTGDGVYGYTF. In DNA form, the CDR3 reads TGTGCCAGCACCGGGGACGGAGTTTATGGCTACACCTTC.

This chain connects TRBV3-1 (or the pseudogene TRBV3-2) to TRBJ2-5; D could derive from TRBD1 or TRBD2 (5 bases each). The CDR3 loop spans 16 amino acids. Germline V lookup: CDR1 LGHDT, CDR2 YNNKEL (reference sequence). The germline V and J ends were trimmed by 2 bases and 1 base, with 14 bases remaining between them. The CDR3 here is CASSQSLAGTQETQYF. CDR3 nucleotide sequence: TGTGCCAGCAGCCAATCTCTGGCAGGGACCCAAGAGACCCAGTACTTC.

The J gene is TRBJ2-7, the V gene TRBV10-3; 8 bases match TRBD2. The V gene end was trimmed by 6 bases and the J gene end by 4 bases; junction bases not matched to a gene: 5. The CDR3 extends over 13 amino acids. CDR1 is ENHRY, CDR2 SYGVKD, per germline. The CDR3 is CAIRGLEVYEQYF. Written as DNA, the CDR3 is TGTGCCATCAGGGGACTAGAGGTTTACGAGCAGTACTTC.

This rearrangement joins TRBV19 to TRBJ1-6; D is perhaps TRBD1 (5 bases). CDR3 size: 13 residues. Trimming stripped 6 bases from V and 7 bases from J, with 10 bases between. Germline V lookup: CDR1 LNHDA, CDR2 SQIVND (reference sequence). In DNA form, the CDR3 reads TGTGCCAGTAGAAGACAGATGAATTCACCCCTCCACTTT. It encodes CASRRQMNSPLHF.

The CDR3 protein is CASRQLSNEQFF. The CDR3 DNA sequence: TGTGCCAGCAGACAGTTATCAAATGAGCAGTTCTTC. The chain combines TRBV27 with TRBJ2-1; the D is unclear. This CDR3 contains 12 residues. CDR1 is MNHEY, CDR2 SMNVEV, per germline (reference sequence). V was pared by 6 bases and J by 7 bases, with 10 bases between.

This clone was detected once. The CDR3 here is CASSSRVKGAKRELFF. In nucleotides, the CDR3 is TGTGCCAGCAGTTCCAGGGTCAAGGGGGCCAAGCGGGAGCTGTTTTTT. V gene TRBV28 combines with J gene TRBJ2-2; 7 nucleotides match TRBD1. J was trimmed by 9 bases and V by 4 bases; bases with no gene match: 14. Per the germline V gene, CDR1 is MDHEN and CDR2 is SYDVKM. The CDR3 length is 16 residues.